Shown below are 9 T cell receptor beta chains from a single sample sequenced in a study of neoadjuvant nivolumab and ipilimumab in lung cancer (dated by TCRdb to the early 2020s). Library construction relied on the immunoSEQ multiplex PCR assay. TCRdb stores this immuneACCESS table with in-frame sequences only. Part of the clones is absent; in the studies checked, under half of the shortfall reflects unresolved V genes, and no reason is known for the rest. The sample data list under 15,000 clones, and approximately 96% of these were observed just once. The top ten clonotypes cover 2% to 3% of the sample. Interpreted using the paper, the time point label stands for: at surgical resection after neoadjuvant nivolumab +/- ipilimumab. This specimen consisted of peripheral blood, obtained after neoadjuvant nivolumab, alone or with ipilimumab, at or shortly before surgery. The origin of the receptors is an adult with non-small cell lung cancer.

The chain is built from TRBV2 and TRBJ2-7; D could derive from TRBD1 or TRBD2 (5 bases each). The CDR3 contains 12 residues. V was pared by 4 bases and J by 2 bases, with 6 bases between. The V gene's germline CDR1 is SNHLY and CDR2 FYNNEI. DNA for the CDR3: TGTGCCAGCAGTGTGGGGGCCTACGAGCAGTACTTC. The encoded protein is CASSVGAYEQYF.

This chain uses TRBV10-3 with TRBJ1-2, with TRBD1 matching over 7 bases. The CDR3 is made up of 15 amino acids. Losses at the gene ends were 6 bases for V and 6 bases for J; bases not matched to a gene: 13. Germline V lookup: CDR1 ENHRY, CDR2 SYGVKD. The chain's CDR3 is CAIRALSGQRDGYTF. Written as DNA, the CDR3 is TGTGCCATCAGGGCCTTATCGGGACAGCGAGATGGCTACACCTTC.

The rearrangement uses TRBV19 and TRBJ1-2; D uncertain. The CDR3 sequence is 11 residues long. Germline V gives CDR1 LNHDA, CDR2 SQIVND (reference sequence). Trimming removed 8 bases at V and 5 bases at J, with 9 bases between. The CDR3 nucleotides are TGTGCCAGTCGTAGGGATTATGGCTACACCTTC. Protein product: CASRRDYGYTF.

This clone was counted a single time. The chain has TRBV7-2 and TRBJ2-5; D remains unclear. With 1 base removed from V and 1 base from J, the gap between germline ends came to 7 bases. Germline V gene lookup returns CDR1 SGHTA and CDR2 FQGNSA. The CDR3 sequence is 14 residues long. Here the CDR3 DNA reads TGTGCCAGCAGCTTAGGGGGTACCCAAGAGACCCAGTACTTC. Translation gives CASSLGGTQETQYF.

This clone has just one count. The chain has TRBV19 and TRBJ1-5, with TRBD1 matching over 9 bases. Germline V gives CDR1 LNHDA, CDR2 SQIVND (reference sequence). There are 15 residues in the CDR3. V was clipped by 4 bases and J by 1 base; unmatched bases: 2. The CDR3 DNA sequence: TGTGCCAGTAGTACGGACAGGGGAAGCAATCAGCCCCAGCATTTT. It translates to CASSTDRGSNQPQHF. The variable domain in full, completed from reference TRBV19 and TRBJ1-5, reads DGGITQSPKYLFRKEGQNVTLSCEQNLNHDAMYWYRQDPGQGLRLIYYSQIVNDFQKGDIAEGYSVSREKKESFPLTVTSAQKNPTAFYLCASSTDRGSNQPQHFGDGTRLSIL.

The chain employs TRBV30 and TRBJ2-3; 8 nucleotides line up with TRBD2. The CDR3 extends over 16 amino acids. Germline trimming cut 2 bases from V and 0 bases from J; bases unmatched to any gene: 7. Germline-derived CDR1 and CDR2 are GTSNPN and SVGIG (reference sequence). The CDR3 region is CAWSLGLAGSTDTQYF. The CDR3 DNA reads as TGTGCCTGGAGTCTGGGGTTAGCGGGGAGCACAGATACGCAGTATTTT.

The rearrangement links TRBV7-8 to TRBJ1-4, with unresolved D. The germline V gene has CDR1 SGHVS and CDR2 FQNEAQ. The CDR3 sequence is 16 residues long. Trimming cost V 1 base and J 4 bases, with 13 bases left between them. The CDR3 sequence: CASSLERIPYNEKLFF. DNA for the CDR3: TGTGCCAGCAGCTTAGAGCGCATTCCATATAATGAAAAACTGTTTTTT.

The gene calls are TRBV28 and TRBJ1-5, with D maybe TRBD1 (6 bases). Germline V gene data show CDR1 as MDHEN and CDR2 as SYDVKM. The V and J ends lost 6 bases and 4 bases respectively, with 16 bases between them. This CDR3 has 15 residues. CDR3 sequence reads: CASSKRGGGNQPQHF. CDR3 bases: TGTGCCAGCAGCAAGAGGGGAGGGGGGAATCAGCCCCAGCATTTT.

This clone appeared once. The chain joins TRBV11-1 to TRBJ2-5; TRBD2 matches at 8 bases. This CDR3 spans 16 amino acids. Losses at the gene ends were 2 bases for V and 5 bases for J; bases not matched to a gene: 10. Germline CDR1 is SGHAT and CDR2 is FQDESV (reference sequence). The CDR3 DNA reads as TGTGCCAGCAGCTTATACGGGAGGGCCCTTTCGGAGACCCAGTACTTC. Its translation is CASSLYGRALSETQYF.